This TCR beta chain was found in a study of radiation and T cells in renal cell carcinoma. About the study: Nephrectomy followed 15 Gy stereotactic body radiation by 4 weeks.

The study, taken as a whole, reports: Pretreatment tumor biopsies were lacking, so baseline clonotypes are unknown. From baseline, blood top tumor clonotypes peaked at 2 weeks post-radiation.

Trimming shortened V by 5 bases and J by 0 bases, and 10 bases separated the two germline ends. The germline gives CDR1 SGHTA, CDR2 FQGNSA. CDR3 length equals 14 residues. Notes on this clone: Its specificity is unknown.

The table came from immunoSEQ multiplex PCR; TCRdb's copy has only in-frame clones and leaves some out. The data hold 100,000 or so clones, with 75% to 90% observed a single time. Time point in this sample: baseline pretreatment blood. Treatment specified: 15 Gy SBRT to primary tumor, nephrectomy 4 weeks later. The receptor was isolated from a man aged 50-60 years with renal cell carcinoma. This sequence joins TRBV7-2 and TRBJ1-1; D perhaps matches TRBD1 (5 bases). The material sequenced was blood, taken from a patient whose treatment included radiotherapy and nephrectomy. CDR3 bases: TGTGCCAGCAGCCCCAGCAGGGTGAACACTGAAGCTTTCTTT. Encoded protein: CASSPSRVNTEAFF.